This T cell receptor beta chain was obtained from a study of identical twins' blood T cells. Whole-study results and caveats: Twin repertoire similarity may partly reflect shared environment.

The V end lost 2 bases, the J end lost 2 bases, and 8 bases lay between the germline ends. The germline gives CDR1 MNHEY, CDR2 SVGAGI. CDR3 length equals 14 residues. In regard to this clonotype: The antigen is not known.

TCRdb independently ran MiXCR on the 5' RACE reads; one entry per CDR3 protein. This sample has 350,000 to 400,000 distinct CDR3 sequences, with more than 25% found just once. The specimen sequenced was PBMCs. The rearrangement uses TRBV6-5 and TRBJ2-3; D remains ambiguous. The TCR comes from a woman aged 18-49 years in good health. Here the CDR3 reads CASSYGRNTDTQYF. In nucleotides, the CDR3 is TGTGCCAGCAGTTACGGACGGAACACAGATACGCAGTATTTT.